These 8 T cell receptor beta chains originate from one sample sequenced in a study of response to subunit inactivated influenza vaccine. Each CDR3 protein is one row after TCRdb ran MiXCR on the RT-PCR reads. The table has roughly 570,000 distinct CDR3 sequences, around 13% seen once. The material was PBMCs from blood, obtained 12 days after vaccination. These receptors all stem from a man aged 50 to 59 who received an inactivated influenza vaccine.

This clonotype was observed a handful of times. The gene calls are TRBV19 and TRBJ2-6; weak D call: TRBD1 (6 bases). The CDR3 has 14 residues. The V and J ends lost 8 bases and 3 bases respectively, with 11 bases between them. The germline V gene has CDR1 LNHDA and CDR2 SQIVND (reference sequence). This CDR3 reads CASADRFGANVLTF. The CDR3 nucleotides read TGTGCCAGTGCTGACAGGTTTGGGGCCAACGTCCTGACTTTC.

There are many counts of this clonotype. The V and J genes are TRBV11-2 and TRBJ2-1, with TRBD2 matching over 9 bases. CDR3 length: 15 residues. CDR1 is SGHAT, CDR2 FQNNGV, per germline. After removal of 4 bases from V and 2 bases from J, the junction contained 3 bases not matched to a gene. The CDR3 region has the DNA TGTGCCAGCAGCTCGTTAGCGGGAGCCTACAATGAGCAGTTCTTC. Translated, it gives CASSSLAGAYNEQFF.

This clonotype was observed a handful of times. V is TRBV2 and J is TRBJ2-4; either TRBD1 or TRBD2 may fit D (6 bases each). V was clipped by 5 bases and J by 0 bases, with 14 bases between them. CDR3 length equals 16 residues. CDR1 is SNHLY and CDR2 is FYNNEI in the germline V gene. CDR3 sequence (DNA): TGTGCCAGCAGTCTAACACAGGGACTAGCCAAAAACATTCAGTACTTC. This gives the protein CASSLTQGLAKNIQYF.

This clonotype was found many times. The V and J genes are TRBV5-1 and TRBJ1-2; D unresolved. V was shortened by 0 bases and J by 8 bases, with 8 bases between the two germline ends. This CDR3 has 12 amino acids. CDR1 SGHRS and CDR2 YFSETQ come from the germline V gene. The CDR3 nucleotides read TGCGCCAGCAGCTTGGGCACATACGGCTACACCTTC. This encodes CASSLGTYGYTF. The entire variable domain, with the rest obtained from reference TRBV5-1 and TRBJ1-2, is as follows: KAGVTQTPRYLIKTRGQQVTLSCSPISGHRSVSWYQQTPGQGLQFLFEYFSETQRNKGNFPGRFSGRQFSNSRSEMNVSTLELGDSALYLCASSLGTYGYTFGSGTRLTVV.

Here the CDR3 reads CASSLGTDFSYNEQFF. For the CDR3, the DNA is TGCGCCAGCAGCTTGGGGACAGATTTCTCCTACAATGAGCAGTTCTTC. The V and J genes are TRBV5-1 and TRBJ2-1; tentative D call: TRBD1 (6 bases). The CDR3 has 16 residues. Per germline, CDR1 SGHRS and CDR2 YFSETQ. Trimming pared 0 bases from V and 0 bases from J, leaving 10 bases between.

There are a few counts of this clonotype. CDR3 loop: CSAFGREPETQYF. CDR3 DNA sequence: TGCAGCGCCTTCGGACGGGAACCGGAGACCCAGTACTTC. This chain joins TRBV29-1 and TRBJ2-5, with a tentative D call TRBD2 (5 bases). The CDR3 contains 13 residues. The V and J ends lost 7 bases and 5 bases respectively, with 17 bases between them. CDR1 and CDR2 from the germline V gene are SQVTM and ANQGSEA.

This clonotype occurred a few times. The CDR3 DNA sequence: TGTGCCAGCCGCAGGCTGGGAGACTATGGCTACACCTTC. Protein product: CASRRLGDYGYTF. The chain has TRBV12-3 or TRBV12-4 and TRBJ1-2; no firm D call. The CDR3 consists of 13 residues. V lost 8 bases, J lost 3 bases, and 13 bases lay in between.

This clonotype was recorded a few times. The V call is TRBV5-1, the J call TRBJ2-2; 7 nucleotides line up with TRBD1. With 4 bases clipped from V and 5 bases from J, the junction kept 5 bases outside the gene matches. Germline CDR1 reads SGHRS; CDR2 reads YFSETQ. This CDR3 is 14 amino acids long. CDR3 DNA: TGCGCCAGCAGCGGGACAGAGCTTACCGGGGAGCTGTTTTTT. Amino acid sequence: CASSGTELTGELFF.